The 6 T cell receptor beta chains below were found in one sample sequenced in a study of OX40 agonist ivuxolimab in advanced cancers. Some clones are missing from TCRdb's copy, which holds only in-frame ones; the method was immunoSEQ multiplex PCR. Here the sample spans about 91,000 clones, roughly nine tenths being singletons. Sequences were derived from CD4+ or CD8+ T cells sorted from blood, sampled in a trial of the OX40 agonist ivuxolimab. The source of these receptors is an adult with an advanced solid tumor such as melanoma, head and neck, liver or kidney cancer.

The chain uses TRBV7-9 and TRBJ2-7; D possibly corresponds to TRBD2 (6 bases). The CDR3 has 14 residues. CDR1 SEHNR and CDR2 FQNEAQ come from the germline V gene (reference sequence). The V end was cut by 5 bases, the J end by 7 bases, with 18 bases between. CDR3 DNA: TGTGCCAGCAGCCTAGGCGGGGATGGCGGGGAGCAGTACTTC. Residues: CASSLGGDGGEQYF.

V and J are TRBV14 and TRBJ1-6; a possible D gene is TRBD1 (6 bases). There are 14 residues in the CDR3. V lost 4 bases and J lost 9, with 13 bases in between. Germline CDR1 and CDR2: SGHDN and FVKESK. The CDR3 sequence: CASSPDRILSPLHF. CDR3 nucleotides: TGTGCCAGCAGCCCCGACAGGATACTTTCACCCCTCCACTTT. Using reference TRBV14 and TRBJ1-6 for the parts outside the CDR3, the full variable domain is EAGVTQFPSHSVIEKGQTVTLRCDPISGHDNLYWYRRVMGKEIKFLLHFVKESKQDESGMPNNRFLAERTGGTYSTLKVQPAELEDSGVYFCASSPDRILSPLHFGNGTRLTVT.

V is TRBV7-2 and J is TRBJ1-3; D uncertain. The germline CDR1 and CDR2 sequences are SGHTA and FQGNSA. This CDR3 has 14 amino acids. The V end lost 5 bases, the J end lost 0 bases, and 8 bases lay between the germline ends. The CDR3 is CASSLMDSGNTIYF. The CDR3 DNA reads TGTGCCAGCAGCCTGATGGACTCTGGAAACACCATATATTTT. The full variable domain, rest sourced from reference TRBV7-2 and TRBJ1-3, is GAGVSQSPSNKVTEKGKDVELRCDPISGHTALYWYRQSLGQGLEFLIYFQGNSAPDKSGLPSDRFSAERTGGSVSTLTIQRTQQEDSAVYLCASSLMDSGNTIYFGEGSWLTVV.

V usage is TRBV11-1 and J usage is TRBJ2-5; either TRBD1 or TRBD2 may fit D (5 bases each). Gene TRBJ2-7 matches the end of the DNA better, so the J call may be wrong. The CDR3 length is 14 residues. Germline CDR1 is SGHAT and CDR2 is FQDESV (reference sequence). This CDR3 is CASSLLEGTYEQYF. The CDR3 coding sequence is TGTGCCAGCAGCTTACTCGAGGGGACCTACGAGCAGTACTTC.

This clone was seen a single time. The CDR3 does not close with the conserved phenylalanine or tryptophan, likely indicating a read error. V is TRBV10-3 and J is TRBJ1-6, with D maybe TRBD1 (5 bases). Germline lookup yields CDR1 ENHRY and CDR2 SYGVKD. With 7 bases removed from V and 5 bases from J, the gap between germline ends came to 27 bases. This CDR3 is 19 amino acids long. The CDR3 DNA sequence: TGTGCCATCACTAAGCCCGGGACTCCCACTGTGAGTAATAATTCACCCCTCCACCTT. It specifies CAITKPGTPTVSNNSPLHL.

The J gene is TRBJ1-2, the V gene TRBV6-4, with D unresolved. Germline CDR1 and CDR2: MRHNA and SNTAGT. The CDR3 has 12 residues. Between the trimmed V and J ends, which lost 3 bases and 5 bases, there was a span of 7 bases. CDR3 DNA sequence: TGTGCCAGCAGTGAATCGGGGTATGGCTACACCTTC. The encoded protein is CASSESGYGYTF.